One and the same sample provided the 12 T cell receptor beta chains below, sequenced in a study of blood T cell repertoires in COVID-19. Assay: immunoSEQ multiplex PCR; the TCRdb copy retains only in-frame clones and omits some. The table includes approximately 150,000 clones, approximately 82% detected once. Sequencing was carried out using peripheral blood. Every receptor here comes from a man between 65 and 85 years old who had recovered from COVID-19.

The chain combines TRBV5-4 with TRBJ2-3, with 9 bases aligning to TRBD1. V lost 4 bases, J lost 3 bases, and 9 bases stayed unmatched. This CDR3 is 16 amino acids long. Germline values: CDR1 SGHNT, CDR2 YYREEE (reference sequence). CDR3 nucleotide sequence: TGTGCCAGCAGCCTTGAGGCCGGACAGGGGACAGATACGCAGTATTTT. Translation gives CASSLEAGQGTDTQYF.

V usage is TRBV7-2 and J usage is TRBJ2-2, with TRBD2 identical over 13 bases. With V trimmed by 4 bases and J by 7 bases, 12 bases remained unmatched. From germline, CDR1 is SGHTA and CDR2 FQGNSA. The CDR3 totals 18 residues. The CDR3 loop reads CASSSRLAGGPIVGELFF. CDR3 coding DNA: TGTGCCAGCAGCTCCCGACTAGCGGGAGGCCCCATCGTCGGGGAGCTGTTTTTT. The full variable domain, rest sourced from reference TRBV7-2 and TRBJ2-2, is GAGVSQSPSNKVTEKGKDVELRCDPISGHTALYWYRQSLGQGLEFLIYFQGNSAPDKSGLPSDRFSAERTGGSVSTLTIQRTQQEDSAVYLCASSSRLAGGPIVGELFFGEGSRLTVL.

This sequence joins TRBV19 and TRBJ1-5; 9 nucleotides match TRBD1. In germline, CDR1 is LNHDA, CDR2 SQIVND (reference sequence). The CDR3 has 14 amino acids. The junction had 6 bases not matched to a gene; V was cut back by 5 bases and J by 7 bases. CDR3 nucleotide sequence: TGTGCCAGTAGTGCCGGGACAGGGCGCCAGCCCCAGCATTTT. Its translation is CASSAGTGRQPQHF.

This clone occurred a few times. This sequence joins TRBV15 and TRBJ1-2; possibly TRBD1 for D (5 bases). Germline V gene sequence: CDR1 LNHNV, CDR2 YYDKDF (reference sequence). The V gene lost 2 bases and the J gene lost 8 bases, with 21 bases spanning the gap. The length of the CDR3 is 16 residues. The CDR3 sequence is CATSRSGGNYGYGYTF. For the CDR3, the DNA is TGTGCCACCAGCAGAAGCGGGGGGAACTATGGCTACGGCTACACCTTC.

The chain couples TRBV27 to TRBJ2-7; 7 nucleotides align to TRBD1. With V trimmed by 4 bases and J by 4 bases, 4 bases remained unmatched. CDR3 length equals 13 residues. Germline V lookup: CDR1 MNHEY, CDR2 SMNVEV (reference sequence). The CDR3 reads CASSSRQGYEQYF. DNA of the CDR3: TGTGCCAGCAGTTCCCGACAGGGATACGAGCAGTACTTC.

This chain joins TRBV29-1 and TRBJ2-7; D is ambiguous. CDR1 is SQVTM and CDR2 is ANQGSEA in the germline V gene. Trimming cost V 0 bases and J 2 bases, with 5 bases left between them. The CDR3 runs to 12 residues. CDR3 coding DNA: TGCAGCGTTGAAGATTTAGCCTACGAGCAGTACTTC. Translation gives CSVEDLAYEQYF.

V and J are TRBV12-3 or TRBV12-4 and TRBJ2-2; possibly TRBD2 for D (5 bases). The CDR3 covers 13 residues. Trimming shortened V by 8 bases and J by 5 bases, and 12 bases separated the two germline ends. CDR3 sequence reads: CASRPPGTGELFF. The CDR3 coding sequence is TGTGCCAGCCGTCCCCCGGGGACCGGGGAGCTGTTTTTT.

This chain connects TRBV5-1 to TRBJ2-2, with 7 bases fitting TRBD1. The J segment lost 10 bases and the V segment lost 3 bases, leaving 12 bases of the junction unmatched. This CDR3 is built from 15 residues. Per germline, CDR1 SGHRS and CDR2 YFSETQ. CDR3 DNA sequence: TGCGCCAGCAGCTCCTTAAAGGGGGCACCTGAGGAGCTGTTTTTT. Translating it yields CASSSLKGAPEELFF.

The CDR3 loop reads CASSLSRFRGSDTEAFF. CDR3 bases: TGTGCCAGCAGTTTATCGAGGTTTCGGGGGTCGGACACTGAAGCTTTCTTT. The chain couples TRBV27 to TRBJ1-1; maybe TRBD1 (5 bases). There are 17 residues in the CDR3. Trimming took 0 bases from V and 3 from J, leaving 17 bases between them. CDR1 is MNHEY and CDR2 is SMNVEV in the germline V gene (reference sequence).

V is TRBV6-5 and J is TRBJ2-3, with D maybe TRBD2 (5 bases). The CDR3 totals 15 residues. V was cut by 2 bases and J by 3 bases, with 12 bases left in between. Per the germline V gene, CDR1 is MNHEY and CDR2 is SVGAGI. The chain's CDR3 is CASSYGLDVTDTQYF. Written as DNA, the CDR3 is TGTGCCAGCAGTTACGGACTTGATGTGACAGATACGCAGTATTTT.

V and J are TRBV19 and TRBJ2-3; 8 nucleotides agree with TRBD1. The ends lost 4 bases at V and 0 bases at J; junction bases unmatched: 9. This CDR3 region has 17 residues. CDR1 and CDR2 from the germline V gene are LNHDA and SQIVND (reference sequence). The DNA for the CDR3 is TGTGCCAGTAGTAGCACTGCCGGGACAGGAAGCACAGATACGCAGTATTTT. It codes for CASSSTAGTGSTDTQYF.

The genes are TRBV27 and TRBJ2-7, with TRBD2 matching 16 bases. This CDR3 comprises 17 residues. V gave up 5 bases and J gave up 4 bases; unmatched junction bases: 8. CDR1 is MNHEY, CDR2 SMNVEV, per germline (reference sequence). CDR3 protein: CASSPGLAGGLAYEQYF. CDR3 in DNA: TGTGCCAGCAGTCCGGGACTAGCGGGAGGGCTGGCTTACGAGCAGTACTTC.